A single sample is the source of the 4 T cell receptor beta chains below, sequenced in a study of vaccination effects on CD4 cells after COVID-19. Profiled with immunoSEQ multiplex PCR; TCRdb holds only in-frame clones, not every one. The table has tens of thousands of clones, more than 60% seen once; the top ten hold roughly 30%. Ahead of sequencing, the ViraFEST assay grew antigen-specific CD4+ T cells using viral peptide pools. Culture proceeded for approximately 9 days, and CD4+ T cells were then isolated. Negative nucleocapsid antibody tests before and after vaccination confirmed no previous SARS-CoV-2 infection. Antigen specificity for these receptors is unknown. Sequenced here: CD4+ T cells from PBMCs cultured with SARS-CoV-2 spike peptides, sampled before COVID-19 vaccination. The receptors were gathered from a human donor who received a COVID-19 vaccine.

In its sample, this clone was seen once. The chain carries TRBV11-2 and TRBJ1-1; no definite D call. Germline V gene lookup returns CDR1 SGHAT and CDR2 FQNNGV. The CDR3 covers 14 residues. The V end was cut by 5 bases, the J end by 4 bases, with 14 bases between. The DNA for the CDR3 is TGTGCCAGCAGCCCCTATCCGGGGTCCACTGAAGCTTTCTTT. Protein product: CASSPYPGSTEAFF. The complete variable domain, with remaining parts taken from reference TRBV11-2 and TRBJ1-1, reads EAGVAQSPRYKIIEKRQSVAFWCNPISGHATLYWYQQILGQGPKLLIQFQNNGVVDDSQLPKDRFSAERLKGVDSTLKIQPAKLEDSAVYLCASSPYPGSTEAFFGQGTRLTVV.

The rearrangement uses TRBV7-9 and TRBJ1-2, with D maybe TRBD1 (5 bases). Germline V lookup: CDR1 SEHNR, CDR2 FQNEAQ (reference sequence). The CDR3 extends over 14 amino acids. Trimming took 2 bases from V and 8 from J, leaving 15 bases between them. Written as DNA, the CDR3 is TGTGCCAGCAGCTTACATTGGGGCGAAGGAGGCTACACCTTC. The encoded protein is CASSLHWGEGGYTF.

The gene calls are TRBV19 and TRBJ2-7; D is undetermined. In germline, CDR1 is LNHDA, CDR2 SQIVND (reference sequence). The V end lost 3 bases, the J end lost 2 bases, and 8 bases lay between the germline ends. This CDR3 contains 13 residues. The DNA of the CDR3 is TGTGCCAGTAGTATCCAAGGTCCCTACGAGCAGTACTTC. This translates into CASSIQGPYEQYF.

This clone was detected only a few times. V gene TRBV6-1 combines with J gene TRBJ1-1; no clear D gene. Trimming left V 3 bases short and J 11 bases short, with 16 bases between. Germline V CDR1 and CDR2: MNHNS, SASEGT. This CDR3 spans 13 amino acids. For the CDR3, the DNA is TGTGCCAGCAGTGACCCAGGACGAGTGCAGGCTTTCTTT. Translating it yields CASSDPGRVQAFF.